The rows below give T cell receptor beta chains drawn from one sample of a study of cytomegalovirus exposure and HLA in healthy donors. The assay was immunoSEQ multiplex PCR, and TCRdb's table has in-frame clones only and misses some. This table holds under 200,000 clones, around 75% found once. Sequenced sample: PBMCs. The receptor set was obtained from a middle-aged woman in good health and CMV-seropositive. CDR3s include the opening cysteine and the closing phenylalanine or tryptophan. A D gene is named only where the DNA matches it firmly. Size values are once, few and many counts, or a class for expanded clones, and some rows have none.

D gene	V gene	clone size	J gene	CDR3 protein	CDR3 DNA
TRBD2	TRBV19	few	TRBJ2-7	CASGLAGRYEQYF	TGTGCCAGTGGACTAGCGGGAAGATACGAGCAGTACTTC
NA	TRBV9	NA	TRBJ1-2	CASSDGWGLKVGYTF	TGTGCCAGCAGCGACGGGTGGGGGCTCAAGGTGGGCTACACCTTC
NA	TRBV6-1	NA	TRBJ2-7	CASSFSPWEQYF	TGTGCCAGCAGTTTTAGTCCTTGGGAGCAGTACTTC
NA	TRBV21-1	NA	TRBJ1-1	CASSKKQRGWTEAFF	TGTGCCAGCAGCAAAAAGCAGAGGGGGTGGACTGAAGCTTTCTTT
TRBD1	TRBV5-1	once	TRBJ1-5	CASSPGTDGQPQHF	TGCGCCAGCAGCCCGGGGACAGACGGTCAGCCCCAGCATTTT
NA	TRBV7-2	few	TRBJ1-2	CASSLDPGEVGGYTF	TGTGCCAGCAGCTTAGATCCGGGGGAAGTAGGAGGCTACACCTTC
NA	TRBV6-1	NA	TRBJ2-1	CASSALRPGAYNEQFF	TGTGCCAGCAGTGCGTTGCGGCCGGGGGCCTACAATGAGCAGTTCTTC
TRBD2	TRBV10-3	NA	TRBJ2-1	CAISDGSGRADNEQFF	TGTGCCATCAGTGATGGTAGCGGGAGGGCCGACAATGAGCAGTTCTTC
NA	TRBV28	NA	TRBJ1-1	CASRLGMNTEAFF	TGTGCCAGCAGACTTGGTATGAACACTGAAGCTTTCTTT
TRBD2	TRBV5-4	NA	TRBJ2-5	CASSLRLAGRETQYF	TGTGCCAGCAGCTTACGACTAGCGGGCAGAGAGACCCAGTACTTC
TRBD1	TRBV19	NA	TRBJ1-4	CASSSGQGEEKLFF	TGTGCCAGTAGTTCCGGACAGGGGGAGGAAAAACTGTTTTTT
TRBD2	TRBV25-1	NA	TRBJ2-5	CASSEWGLAEETQYF	TGTGCCAGCAGTGAATGGGGACTAGCGGAAGAGACCCAGTACTTC
TRBD2	TRBV4-1	NA	TRBJ2-5	CASSQGLAREGTQYF	TGCGCCAGCAGCCAAGGATTGGCGCGGGAGGGAACCCAGTACTTC
TRBD1	TRBV9	NA	TRBJ2-1	CASSLHRGNEQFF	TGTGCCAGCAGCCTCCACAGGGGTAATGAGCAGTTCTTC
NA	TRBV7-2	NA	TRBJ1-5	CASSLALQGAGAQHF	TGTGCCAGCAGCTTAGCGCTTCAGGGTGCGGGAGCCCAGCATTTT
NA	TRBV18	NA	TRBJ2-5	CASSPMDTVGTQYF	TGTGCCAGCTCACCAATGGACACGGTGGGGACCCAGTACTTC
NA	TRBV7-3	NA	TRBJ2-2	CASSLAGHDTGELFF	TGTGCCAGCAGCTTGGCGGGCCACGACACCGGGGAGCTGTTTTTT
NA	TRBV5-8	NA	TRBJ2-1	CASSTQFDEQFF	TGTGCCAGCAGCACCCAGTTTGATGAGCAGTTCTTC
NA	TRBV20-1	few	TRBJ1-1	CSARVPVEAFF	TGCAGTGCTAGAGTTCCCGTTGAAGCTTTCTTT
TRBD1	TRBV7-9	NA	TRBJ1-1	CASSSMDRGYIEAFF	TGTGCCAGCAGCTCAATGGACAGGGGATACATTGAAGCTTTCTTT
TRBD1	TRBV11-2	NA	TRBJ1-4	CASSSQQGLNEKLFF	TGTGCCAGCAGCTCCCAACAGGGGCTTAATGAAAAACTGTTTTTT
NA	TRBV29-1	NA	TRBJ2-5	CSVETRGDMETQYF	TGCAGCGTTGAAACCAGGGGCGATATGGAGACCCAGTACTTC
TRBD1	TRBV28	NA	TRBJ1-2	CASRQGQGVNYGYTF	TGTGCCAGCAGACAAGGACAGGGGGTGAATTATGGCTACACCTTC
TRBD1	TRBV19	NA	TRBJ2-7	CASSTPTGGIYEQYF	TGTGCCAGTAGTACCCCGACAGGGGGCATCTACGAGCAGTACTTC
NA	TRBV7-2	NA	TRBJ1-4	CASSIRQAEKLFF	TGTGCCAGCAGCATTCGACAGGCTGAAAAACTGTTTTTT
TRBD1	TRBV10-3	once	TRBJ1-2	CAISGGQNYGYTF	TGTGCCATCAGTGGGGGACAGAACTATGGCTACACCTTC
NA	TRBV5-1	NA	TRBJ2-7	CASSFSPTYEQYF	TGCGCCAGCAGCTTCTCCCCTACCTACGAGCAGTACTTC
TRBD2	TRBV28	NA	TRBJ2-5	CASSSATSGSGGETQYF	TGTGCCAGCAGTTCAGCGACTAGCGGGAGTGGAGGAGAGACCCAGTACTTC
TRBD2	TRBV19	NA	TRBJ2-7	CASSIQAGGRYEQYF	TGTGCCAGTAGTATCCAAGCGGGAGGTCGGTACGAGCAGTACTTC
TRBD1	TRBV9	once	TRBJ1-2	CASSPNPGTGVYGYTF	TGTGCCAGCAGCCCAAACCCGGGGACAGGGGTCTATGGCTACACCTTC
TRBD1	TRBV6-5	NA	TRBJ1-5	CASSEGQGIMPQHF	TGTGCCAGCAGTGAGGGACAGGGGATCATGCCCCAGCATTTT
NA	TRBV19	NA	TRBJ1-4	CASRTSRDSNEKLFF	TGTGCCAGTAGAACCTCACGCGACAGTAATGAAAAACTGTTTTTT
NA	TRBV5-4	NA	TRBJ1-4	CASSLGGGLSNEKLFF	TGTGCCAGCAGCTTGGGTGGGGGCCTAAGTAATGAAAAACTGTTTTTT
NA	TRBV7-9	NA	TRBJ2-7	CASSPGLTEQYF	TGTGCCAGCAGCCCCGGGTTAACCGAGCAGTACTTC
TRBD2	TRBV19	NA	TRBJ2-5	CASTLGTSGQETQYF	TGTGCCAGTACCCTAGGGACTAGCGGCCAAGAGACCCAGTACTTC
TRBD1	TRBV7-2	NA	TRBJ1-4	CASSFDRENEKLFF	TGTGCCAGCAGTTTTGACAGGGAGAATGAAAAACTGTTTTTT
TRBD2	TRBV28	NA	TRBJ2-5	CASSSSGATSELHRQETQYF	TGTGCCAGCAGTTCGTCGGGGGCGACTAGCGAGCTCCATCGCCAAGAGACCCAGTACTTC
TRBD2	TRBV4-2	NA	TRBJ2-3	CASSQEAGGFVTTDTQYF	TGTGCCAGCAGCCAAGAGGCGGGAGGATTTGTCACCACAGATACGCAGTATTTT
NA	TRBV6-5	NA	TRBJ1-1	CASSYSSVTPEAFF	TGTGCCAGCAGTTACTCGTCAGTTACACCTGAAGCTTTCTTT
TRBD2	TRBV5-1	NA	TRBJ2-1	CASSFVSGRTYNEQFF	TGCGCCAGCAGCTTTGTTAGCGGGAGGACCTACAATGAGCAGTTCTTC
TRBD1	TRBV9	NA	TRBJ1-1	CASRPGTDGEAFF	TGTGCCAGCAGGCCAGGGACAGATGGTGAAGCTTTCTTT
NA	TRBV15	NA	TRBJ1-1	CATSRAGEHTEAFF	TGTGCCACCAGCAGAGCTGGGGAGCACACTGAAGCTTTCTTT
TRBD1	TRBV28	NA	TRBJ1-3	CASSPQQGGRNTIYF	TGTGCCAGCAGTCCCCAGCAAGGGGGCAGAAACACCATATATTTT
NA	TRBV7-6	NA	TRBJ2-7	CASSPLERYYEQYF	TGTGCCAGCAGCCCTTTGGAGCGGTATTACGAGCAGTACTTC
NA	TRBV7-3	once	TRBJ2-6	CASSLGSSGANVLTF	TGTGCCAGCAGCTTGGGCTCCTCTGGGGCCAACGTCCTGACTTTC
NA	TRBV4-2	NA	TRBJ2-7	CASSQDLWGHLQFYEQYF	TGTGCCAGCAGCCAAGATCTTTGGGGACATTTACAATTCTACGAGCAGTACTTC
TRBD1	TRBV27	NA	TRBJ1-4	CASRKDRRNEKLFF	TGTGCCAGCAGGAAGGACAGGAGAAATGAAAAACTGTTTTTT
TRBD1	TRBV11-1	NA	TRBJ2-7	CASSFGTDPYEQYF	TGTGCCAGCAGCTTTGGGACAGACCCCTACGAGCAGTACTTC
NA	TRBV18	NA	TRBJ1-1	CASSSDRNTEAFF	TGTGCCAGCTCTTCGGACAGGAACACTGAAGCTTTCTTT
TRBD1	TRBV28	NA	TRBJ1-2	CASSNRGLGYGYTF	TGTGCCAGCAGCAACAGGGGTCTAGGCTATGGCTACACCTTC
NA	TRBV18	NA	TRBJ2-5	CATVGGEVSGHQETQYF	TGTGCCACCGTGGGGGGAGAAGTGAGCGGGCACCAAGAGACCCAGTACTTC
NA	TRBV5-4	NA	TRBJ1-2	CASSPGTTRTYGYTF	TGTGCCAGCAGCCCAGGGACAACCCGGACTTATGGCTACACCTTC
TRBD2	TRBV5-1	NA	TRBJ2-1	CASSAGLAGGLPVYNEQFF	TGCGCCAGCAGCGCGGGACTAGCGGGAGGGTTACCGGTCTACAATGAGCAGTTCTTC
NA	TRBV18	NA	TRBJ2-7	CASSPRGLAYEQYF	TGTGCCAGCTCACCCAGGGGCCTAGCCTACGAGCAGTACTTC